This T cell receptor beta chain originates from a study of CD8+ T cells in alopecia areata. Overall study findings and caveats: Patients displayed less clarity in TCR sharing than mice, a finding possibly related to HLA. Compared with normal scalp, lesional scalp had higher clonality and more expanded CD8+ clones.

Isolated RNA was reverse transcribed into cDNA used as the sequencing template. The protocol was immunoSEQ multiplex PCR, while the TCRdb copy is restricted to in-frame clones and leaves out a portion. Counted here are about 150,000 clones, around two thirds occurring once; the ten biggest clones make up about 40%. This clone was recorded a few times. Its antigen is unidentified. V dropped 4 bases and J dropped 4 bases, with 16 bases sitting between them. The CDR3 has 15 amino acids. The V gene's germline CDR1 is ENHRY and CDR2 SYGVKD. The sequence derives from a human donor in good health. Sequencing was performed on CD8+ T cells sorted from blood. The chain carries TRBV10-3 and TRBJ1-2, with D maybe TRBD1 (6 bases). CDR3 loop: CAISGQDGSFYGYTF. The CDR3 coding sequence is TGTGCCATCAGTGGACAGGACGGGTCCTTCTATGGCTACACCTTC.